The clone carrying this T cell receptor beta chain appeared a single time. These data belong to a study of blood T cell repertoires in COVID-19. Cohort allocation depended upon clinical history that participants reported. Germline CDR1 SGHNT, CDR2 YYREEE (reference sequence). The CDR3 is 16 amino acids. The V gene lost 2 bases and the J gene lost 0 bases, with 12 bases spanning the gap. How the authors handled the data: Amplification of reference gene primers provided the estimated nucleated cell counts. The repertoire was sequenced with immunoSEQ multiplex PCR; TCRdb's copy has only in-frame clones and lacks some. V and J calls and clone size are those listed in that table; D and trimming were worked out from the DNA. The repertoire holds more than 300,000 clones, around nine tenths seen once, with approximately 6% in the top ten.

Material: PBMCs or T cells enriched from blood (not recorded which). The V gene is TRBV5-4, the J gene TRBJ1-3, with a tentative D call TRBD1 (5 bases). This receptor was taken from a woman in her twenties or thirties who had recovered from COVID-19. DNA of the CDR3: TGTGCCAGCAGCTTCGGGGGGATCCTCTCTGGAAACACCATATATTTT. Translation: CASSFGGILSGNTIYF.